Listed below are T cell receptor beta chains from one sample, sequenced in a study of OX40 agonist ivuxolimab in advanced cancers. The repertoire was sequenced with immunoSEQ multiplex PCR; TCRdb's copy has only in-frame clones and lacks some. The sample lists tens of thousands of clones, about 83% occurring once. The specimen was CD4+ or CD8+ T cells sorted from blood, collected in a trial of the OX40 agonist ivuxolimab. These receptors came from an adult with an advanced solid tumor such as melanoma, head and neck, liver or kidney cancer. Each CDR3 is given with its conserved first and last residue. The order of the fields is clone size, CDR3 length, D gene, V gene, J gene, CDR3 DNA, CDR3 protein. A D gene is named only where the DNA matches it firmly. Rows may omit the clone size; those that give it use once, few, many or a size class.

>NA|13|NA|TRBV28|TRBJ1-2
TGTGCCAGCCACGCAGAGGGGTTGGGTGGCTACACCTTC
CASHAEGLGGYTF
>NA|12|NA|TRBV11-2|TRBJ2-2
TGTGCCAGCAGAACCGGCTTCGGGGAGCTGTTTTTT
CASRTGFGELFF
>NA|12|NA|TRBV5-4|TRBJ1-2
TGTGCCAGCAGCTTACAGTCCTATGGCTACACCTTC
CASSLQSYGYTF
>NA|13|TRBD1|TRBV27|TRBJ2-7
TGTGCCAGCAGTTTATCCGGGACAGGGTTTCTGTACTTC
CASSLSGTGFLYF
>NA|14|NA|TRBV5-1|TRBJ2-1
TGCGCCAGCAGCTTGGAAACCCCCCAAAATGAGCAGTTCTTC
CASSLETPQNEQFF
>NA|17|NA|TRBV7-6|TRBJ2-7
TGTGCCAGCAGCTCTCTTACGGGGGTCCATTACTCCTACGAGCAGTACTTC
CASSSLTGVHYSYEQYF
>NA|12|TRBD1|TRBV7-9|TRBJ1-5
TGTGCCAGCCAGGGGGACAATCAGCCCCAGCATTTT
CASQGDNQPQHF
>few|15|NA|TRBV28|TRBJ1-2
TGTGCCAGCAGCCGGCCCCCGGGATTTCAATATGGCTACACCTTC
CASSRPPGFQYGYTF
>NA|12|NA|TRBV5-6|TRBJ2-1
TGTGCCAGCACCCGGGCGGGGTATGAGCAGTTCTTC
CASTRAGYEQFF
>NA|17|NA|TRBV5-8|TRBJ2-6
TGTGCCAGCCCGAATCCTCACCACACAAAGTCGGGCCAACGTCCTGATTTC
CASPNPHHTKSGQRPDF
>NA|16|NA|TRBV6-1|TRBJ2-3
TGTGCCAGCAGTGAAGGTCTCGGGCCTAGCACAGATACGCAGTATTTT
CASSEGLGPSTDTQYF
>NA|14|NA|TRBV7-7|TRBJ2-5
TGTGCCAGCAGCTTAGCCGGGGGGCCGGAGACCCAGTACTTC
CASSLAGGPETQYF
>NA|16|TRBD1|TRBV30|TRBJ1-6
TGTGCCTGGAGTCGTGCCCGGGGACAGGGAAATTCACCCCTCCACTTT
CAWSRARGQGNSPLHF
>NA|13|NA|TRBV19|TRBJ2-4
TGTGCCAGTAGTAACCAACTGGGAAACATTCAGTACTTC
CASSNQLGNIQYF
>once|17|TRBD2|TRBV4-2|TRBJ2-5
TGTGCCAGCAGCCAAGTTACTAGCGGGGGGAGCGGCGAGACCCAGTACTTC
CASSQVTSGGSGETQYF
>once|13|NA|TRBV29-1|TRBJ2-3
TGCAGCGTTGGGACCGGGGGCGCAGATACGCAGTATTTT
CSVGTGGADTQYF
>NA|14|TRBD2|TRBV11-2|TRBJ2-3
TGTGCCAGCAGCTACCGACTAGCCGGCGATACGCAGTATTTT
CASSYRLAGDTQYF
>NA|15|NA|TRBV5-1|TRBJ2-7
TGCGCCAGCAGCGCTTCTCCCGGACCTTTCTACGAGCAGTACTTC
CASSASPGPFYEQYF
>NA|16|TRBD1|TRBV5-1|TRBJ2-2
TGCGCCAGCAGCTTGGTGGGACAGGGTTTATCCGGGGAGCTGTTTTTT
CASSLVGQGLSGELFF
>once|12|NA|TRBV28|TRBJ2-7
TGTGCCAGCAGTTCACGACGGTACGAGCAGTACTTC
CASSSRRYEQYF
>NA|13|NA|TRBV6-1|TRBJ2-1
TGTGCCAGCAGTGAGGGACCGACTCTCGAGCAGTTCTTC
CASSEGPTLEQFF
>NA|13|NA|TRBV30|TRBJ2-3
TGTGCCTGGACAGGGCTAGTAGGAGATACGCAGTATTTT
CAWTGLVGDTQYF
>NA|13|NA|TRBV10-3|TRBJ1-5
TGTGCCACCGGGGGTAAGGGCAATCAGCCCCAGCATTTT
CATGGKGNQPQHF
>NA|13|NA|TRBV7-3|TRBJ2-5
TGTGCCAGCAGCAAAGGGCAGCAAGAGACCCAGTACTTC
CASSKGQQETQYF
>NA|14|NA|TRBV10-3|TRBJ1-4
TGTGCCATCAGTGCCCGAACGGGAGGTGAAAAACTGTTTTTT
CAISARTGGEKLFF
>NA|16|TRBD2|TRBV28|TRBJ2-1
TGTGCCAGCAGTTTATCCACTAGCGGACGATACAATGAGCAGTTCTTC
CASSLSTSGRYNEQFF
>NA|14|NA|TRBV18|TRBJ2-3
TGTGCCAGCTCACCACCTTGGGGGCCAGATACGCAGTATTTT
CASSPPWGPDTQYF